A selection of T cell receptor beta chains follows, all from one sample in a study of tumor and adjacent non-tumor tissue in lung cancer. TCRdb reprocessed the multiplex PCR reads via MiXCR and lists one record per CDR3 protein. The sample lists about 200,000 distinct CDR3 sequences, 71% occurring once. The material sequenced was lung tumor tissue. The receptors shown here come from a man aged 55 to 69 with non-small cell lung cancer. The CDR3 runs from the conserved cysteine through the conserved F or W. A clone size is listed for some rows: how often the clone was seen (once, few, many), or a class if it is expanded.

abundance	v_gene	j_gene	CDR3aa
-	TRBV28	TRBJ2-2	CASILGGANTGELFF
-	TRBV11-2	TRBJ1-1	CAGSLVGGDTEAFF
-	TRBV28	TRBJ1-1	CASSFLGCMNTEAFF
-	TRBV20-1	TRBJ2-1	CSAPAVYNEQFF
once	TRBV5-1	TRBJ1-5	CATSDGPGQPQHF
-	TRBV20-1	TRBJ1-5	CSARSPGANKQPQHF
many	TRBV6-9	TRBJ2-7	CAGPTGQYF
-	TRBV12-3/TRBV12-4	TRBJ2-1	CASSFMWGAEQFF
-	TRBV12-3/TRBV12-4	TRBJ2-5	CASSFPSGRGTQYF
medium-sized	TRBV11-3	TRBJ2-3	CASSLDPWVTDTQYF
-	TRBV14	TRBJ1-6	CTSSQGQLTPLHF
once	TRBV29-1	TRBJ2-1	CSVKPHQSSYNEQFF
-	TRBV5-5	TRBJ1-1	CASSRPGQVNTEAFF
-	TRBV29-1	TRBJ1-2	CSVRQEASYGYNF
-	TRBV11-3	TRBJ1-5	CANSLQVDQPRHF
-	TRBV11-2	TRBJ2-5	CASSPRRGGLETQYF
-	TRBV6-5	TRBJ2-2	CASSYRAAYTGDLFF
-	TRBV4-2	TRBJ2-7	CTGSQDLTALEQYF
many	TRBV4-1	TRBJ1-3	CASSQLIAGGSGNTIYF
-	TRBV11-2	TRBJ2-2	CANSLEANGEMFF
few	TRBV13	TRBJ1-2	CASSIREGGYTF
once	TRBV24-1	TRBJ2-1	CATSPVGTSGRSGSYNERFF
-	TRBV20-1	TRBJ2-1	CNATDRVAGNEHFF
-	TRBV6-5	TRBJ1-1	CASNYSSCIMNTEAFF
-	TRBV20-1	TRBJ2-7	CSVSSVGRPQTEQYF
-	TRBV5-1	TRBJ1-1	CASSPTGVSTESFF
few	TRBV6-1	TRBJ1-6	CASSEATGYNSPLHF
few	TRBV20-1	TRBJ1-1	CSAKTDRDTEAFF
many	TRBV11-2	TRBJ2-5	CASSSRQGQETQYF
-	TRBV4-2	TRBJ1-1	CASSRGQGANTEAFF
few	TRBV5-1	TRBJ1-1	CASSPQGTGIEAFF
-	TRBV6-1	TRBJ2-2	CAIIIGLAGTGELFF
-	TRBV20-1	TRBJ2-1	CSARAPTGLSSYNEQSF
few	TRBV6-5	TRBJ1-6	CASSYSQGANSPLHF
-	TRBV4-2	TRBJ2-7	CANSQSRSSQRSYEQYF
many	TRBV5-6	TRBJ1-4	CASSLRRLGGEKLFF
once	TRBV12-3/TRBV12-4	TRBJ1-5	CASMHRATLVDNQPQHF
-	TRBV4-3	TRBJ2-3	CASSQDLATSGGSSTDTQYF
-	TRBV11-2	TRBJ2-1	CASGSGTDSYNEQFF
few	TRBV7-8	TRBJ2-7	CASSLAPDSPYEQYF
-	TRBV6-5	TRBJ2-2	CASNSNRNIGELFF
-	TRBV6-2/TRBV6-3	TRBJ1-6	CASSRRTSLVSPLHF
-	TRBV11-3	TRBJ2-7	CAGSPSRLGGLGYEQYF
few	TRBV27	TRBJ1-1	CASARHPPEAFF